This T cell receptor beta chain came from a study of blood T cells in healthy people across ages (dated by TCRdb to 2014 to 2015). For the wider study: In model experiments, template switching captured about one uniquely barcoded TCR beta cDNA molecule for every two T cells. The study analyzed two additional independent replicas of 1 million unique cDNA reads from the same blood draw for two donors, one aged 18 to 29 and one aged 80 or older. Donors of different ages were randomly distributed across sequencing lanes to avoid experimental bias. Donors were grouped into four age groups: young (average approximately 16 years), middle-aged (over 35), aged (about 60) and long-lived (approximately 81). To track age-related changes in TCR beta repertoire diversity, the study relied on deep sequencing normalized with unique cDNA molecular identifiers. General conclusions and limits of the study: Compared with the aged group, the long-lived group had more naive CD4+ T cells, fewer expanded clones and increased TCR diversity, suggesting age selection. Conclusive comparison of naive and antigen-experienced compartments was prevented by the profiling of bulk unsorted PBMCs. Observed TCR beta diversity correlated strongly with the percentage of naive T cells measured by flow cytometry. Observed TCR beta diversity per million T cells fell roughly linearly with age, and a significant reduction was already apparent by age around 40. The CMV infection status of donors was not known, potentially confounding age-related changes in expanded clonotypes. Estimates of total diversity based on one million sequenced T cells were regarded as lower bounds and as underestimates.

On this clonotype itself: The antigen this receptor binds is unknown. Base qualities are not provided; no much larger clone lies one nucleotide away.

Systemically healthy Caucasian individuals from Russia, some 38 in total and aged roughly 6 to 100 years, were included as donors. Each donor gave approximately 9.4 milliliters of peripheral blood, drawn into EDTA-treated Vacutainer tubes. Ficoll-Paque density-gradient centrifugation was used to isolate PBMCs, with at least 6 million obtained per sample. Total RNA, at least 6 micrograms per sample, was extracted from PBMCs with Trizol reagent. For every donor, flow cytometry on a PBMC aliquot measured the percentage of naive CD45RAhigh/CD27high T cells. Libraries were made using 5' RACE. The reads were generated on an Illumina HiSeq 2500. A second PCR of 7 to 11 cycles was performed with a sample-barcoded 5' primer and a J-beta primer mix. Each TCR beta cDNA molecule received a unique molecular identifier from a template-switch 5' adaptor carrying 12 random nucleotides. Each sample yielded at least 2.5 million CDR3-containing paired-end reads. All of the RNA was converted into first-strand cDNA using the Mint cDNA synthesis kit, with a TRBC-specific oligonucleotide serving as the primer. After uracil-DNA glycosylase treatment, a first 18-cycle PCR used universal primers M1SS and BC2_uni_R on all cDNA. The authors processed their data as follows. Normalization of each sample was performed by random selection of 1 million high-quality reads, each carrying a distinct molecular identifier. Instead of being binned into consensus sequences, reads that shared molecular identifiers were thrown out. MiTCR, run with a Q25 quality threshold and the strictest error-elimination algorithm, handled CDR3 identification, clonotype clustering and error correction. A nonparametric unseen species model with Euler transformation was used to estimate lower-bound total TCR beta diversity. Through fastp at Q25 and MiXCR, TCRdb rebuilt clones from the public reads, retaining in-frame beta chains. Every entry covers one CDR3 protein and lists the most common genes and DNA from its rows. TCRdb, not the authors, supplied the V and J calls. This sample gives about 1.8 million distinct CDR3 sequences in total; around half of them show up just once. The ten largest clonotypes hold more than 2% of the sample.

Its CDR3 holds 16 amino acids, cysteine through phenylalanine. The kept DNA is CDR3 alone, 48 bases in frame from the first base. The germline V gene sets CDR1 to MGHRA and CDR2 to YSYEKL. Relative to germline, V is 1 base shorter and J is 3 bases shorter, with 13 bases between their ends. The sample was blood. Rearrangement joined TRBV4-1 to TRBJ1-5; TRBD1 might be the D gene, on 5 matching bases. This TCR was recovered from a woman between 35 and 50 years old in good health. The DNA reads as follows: TGCGCCAGCAGCCAAGGTCGCGGGGGGATCAATCAGCCCCAGCATTTT. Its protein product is CASSQGRGGINQPQHF.